This TCR beta chain originates from a study of blood T cell repertoires in COVID-19. Sequenced by immunoSEQ multiplex PCR; TCRdb stores in-frame clones only, minus some. The table records about 220,000 clones, about 80% of them present only once. Participant reports of clinical history set cohort assignment. The CDR3 is 15 amino acids. Germline loops: CDR1 SGHNT, CDR2 YYREEE (reference sequence). The ends lost 4 bases at V and 7 bases at J; junction bases unmatched: 10. This chain connects TRBV5-4 to TRBJ2-3; 9 positions agree with TRBD2. This TCR derives from a woman in her thirties or forties who had been exposed to COVID-19. Sequencing was carried out using PBMCs or T cells enriched from blood (not recorded which). CDR3 loop: CASSTKLAGQNTQYF. CDR3 DNA: TGTGCCAGCAGCACAAAACTAGCGGGCCAAAATACGCAGTATTTT.